The 13 T cell receptor beta chains below come from one sample, sequenced in a study of OX40 agonist ivuxolimab in advanced cancers. Only in-frame clones appear in the TCRdb table, and some are missing; sequencing was by immunoSEQ multiplex PCR. The sample lists tens of thousands of clones; roughly 90% were seen once. The source was CD4+ or CD8+ T cells sorted from blood, collected in a trial of the OX40 agonist ivuxolimab. These TCRs come from an adult with an advanced solid tumor such as melanoma, head and neck, liver or kidney cancer.

The chain uses TRBV5-6 and TRBJ2-7; no definite D call. Trimming removed 0 bases from V and 2 bases from J, with 12 bases in between. The CDR3 is 15 amino acids. Germline V gene data show CDR1 as SGHDT and CDR2 as YYEEEE. As DNA, the CDR3 is TGTGCCAGCAGCTTGGGGCCCACAGTTCCCTACGAGCAGTACTTC. Its protein product is CASSLGPTVPYEQYF.

The chain combines TRBV5-4 with TRBJ2-7, with TRBD1 matching over 7 bases. From germline, CDR1 is SGHNT and CDR2 YYREEE (reference sequence). This CDR3 has 15 residues. Trimming at V came to 3 bases and at J to 5 bases, leaving 11 bases not matched to a gene. Here the CDR3 DNA reads TGTGCCAGCAGCTCGCCTCCGGGACAGAGCCACGAGCAGTACTTC. This sequence encodes CASSSPPGQSHEQYF.

The chain couples TRBV6-5 to TRBJ1-1, with D perhaps TRBD1 (6 bases). Trimming removed 5 bases from V and 4 bases from J, with 17 bases in between. From germline, CDR1 is MNHEY and CDR2 SVGAGI. This CDR3 region has 15 residues. CDR3 region: CASSRASTGPTEAFF. DNA for the CDR3: TGTGCCAGCAGTCGAGCTTCGACAGGTCCCACTGAAGCTTTCTTT.

CDR3 loop: CASSLGIGDTEAFF. The CDR3 nucleotides are TGTGCCAGCAGCCTCGGGATTGGGGACACTGAAGCTTTCTTT. The gene calls are TRBV7-9 and TRBJ1-1; D remains unclear. Germline V gives CDR1 SEHNR, CDR2 FQNEAQ (reference sequence). V lost 5 bases and J lost 3, with 13 bases in between. The CDR3 runs to 14 residues.

The chain combines TRBV5-1 with TRBJ1-4; 9 positions match TRBD1. The CDR3 has 16 amino acids. The germline V gene encodes CDR1 SGHRS and CDR2 YFSETQ. V lost 4 bases and J lost 2; bases outside the gene matches: 6. The CDR3 reads CASSPGQGLTNEKLFF. The CDR3 DNA sequence: TGCGCCAGCAGCCCGGGACAGGGACTCACTAATGAAAAACTGTTTTTT.

A note on this clone: Other DNA sequences from this sample encode an identical CDR3 as well. This chain connects TRBV14 to TRBJ2-7; D is ambiguous. With 0 bases removed from V and 4 bases from J, the gap between germline ends came to 19 bases. The CDR3 totals 17 residues. Germline assignment: CDR1 SGHDN and CDR2 FVKESK. CDR3 amino acids: CASSQERRLGFNYEQYF. CDR3 DNA: TGTGCCAGCAGCCAAGAGCGGCGGTTGGGGTTTAATTACGAGCAGTACTTC.

This chain connects TRBV5-1 to TRBJ2-7; 9 bases map to TRBD2. Germline CDR1 reads SGHRS; CDR2 reads YFSETQ. The junction had 14 bases not matched to a gene; V was cut back by 4 bases and J by 6 bases. This CDR3 comprises 16 residues. CDR3 in DNA: TGCGCCAGCAGCGTAGAGGTGGCGGGAGGGCCAGCCGAGCAGTACTTC. It translates to CASSVEVAGGPAEQYF.

The gene calls are TRBV6-5 and TRBJ2-1; no reliable D call. Trimming took off 0 bases at V and 8 bases at J, with 2 bases between the two ends. Germline CDR1 is MNHEY and CDR2 is SVGAGI. The CDR3 covers 11 residues. The CDR3 loop reads CASSYSHEQFF. In nucleotides, the CDR3 is TGTGCCAGCAGTTACTCCCATGAGCAGTTCTTC.

The CDR3 sequence is CATSRVWGLTSTDTQYF. The CDR3 DNA is TGTGCCACCAGCAGAGTATGGGGGTTAACTAGCACAGATACGCAGTATTTT. J is TRBJ2-3 and V is TRBV15; possibly TRBD1 or TRBD2 for D (5 bases each). V shed 1 base and J shed 0 bases, with 14 bases lying between them. The germline V gene encodes CDR1 LNHNV and CDR2 YYDKDF (reference sequence). The CDR3 consists of 17 residues.

The V call is TRBV7-2, the J call TRBJ2-1; TRBD2 matches at 9 bases. The length of the CDR3 is 14 residues. J lost 6 bases, V lost 4 bases, and 4 bases had no gene match. The germline V gene has CDR1 SGHTA and CDR2 FQGNSA. The CDR3 nucleotides read TGTGCCAGCAGCTCGGGACTAGCCTTCAATGAGCAGTTCTTC. The encoded protein is CASSSGLAFNEQFF.

The chain links TRBV7-2 to TRBJ1-2, with 7 positions matching TRBD1. V was clipped by 1 base and J by 8 bases; unmatched bases: 4. Looked up from germline, CDR1 is SGHTA and CDR2 is FQGNSA. The CDR3 runs to 13 residues. The CDR3 protein is CASSLDRGGGYTF. The CDR3 DNA is TGTGCCAGCAGCTTAGACAGGGGAGGAGGCTACACCTTC.

V gene TRBV28 combines with J gene TRBJ1-2; weak D call: TRBD1 (5 bases). CDR1 MDHEN and CDR2 SYDVKM come from the germline V gene. The CDR3 sequence is 12 residues long. Deletions cut 4 bases from V and 8 bases from J, with 11 bases between. CDR3 sequence reads: CASSSQGLGYTF. The CDR3 DNA reads TGTGCCAGCAGTTCTCAGGGTTTAGGCTACACCTTC.

This clone was picked up one time. One end of the junction fails to match germline, which may point to a read error. This chain uses TRBV28 with TRBJ2-1; 11 nucleotides align to TRBD2. The CDR3 sequence is 16 residues long. The germline V gene encodes CDR1 MDHEN and CDR2 SYDVKM. The CDR3 DNA reads TGTGCCAGCAGTTCCTCAACTAGCGGGAGCTACGATGAGCAGTTCTTC. Translated, it gives CASSSSTSGSYDEQFF.